The source of this T cell receptor (beta chain) is a study of spatial heterogeneity in lung cancer. This clonotype was seen at least ten times. Each TCR cDNA molecule carried a unique molecular identifier. TCRdb itself ran the 5' RACE reads through MiXCR, one entry per CDR3 protein. The table has more than 30,000 distinct CDR3 sequences, 5% to 6.5% seen once; the top ten hold just over 25%. Indicated time point: sample taken at primary tumor resection. Samples came from 60 to 75 TRACERx patients with untreated early-stage lung cancer. Whole RNA obtained from tumor, nontumor lung or frozen PBMC underwent sequencing without sorting. The CDR3 is made up of 13 amino acids. Trimming took 4 bases from V and 3 from J, leaving 8 bases between them. Germline CDR1 reads ENHRY; CDR2 reads SYGVKD.

The sample consisted of PBMCs, taken at surgery. The sequence derives from a female donor with early-stage non-small cell lung cancer. This chain links TRBV10-3 with TRBJ2-3; D not resolved. CDR3 protein: CAISVALTDTQYF. CDR3 bases: TGTGCCATCAGTGTGGCCCTAACAGATACGCAGTATTTT.